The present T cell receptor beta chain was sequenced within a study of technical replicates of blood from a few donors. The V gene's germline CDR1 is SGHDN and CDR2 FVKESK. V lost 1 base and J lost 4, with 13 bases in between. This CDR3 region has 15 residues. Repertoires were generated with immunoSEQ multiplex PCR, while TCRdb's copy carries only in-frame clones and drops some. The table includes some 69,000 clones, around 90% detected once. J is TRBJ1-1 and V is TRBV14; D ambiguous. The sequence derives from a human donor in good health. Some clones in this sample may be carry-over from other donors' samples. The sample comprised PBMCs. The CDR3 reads CASSQGTWTSTEAFF. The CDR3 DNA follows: TGTGCCAGCAGCCAAGGGACTTGGACGAGCACTGAAGCTTTCTTT.